This TCR beta chain was identified during a study of blood T cell repertoires in COVID-19. Data came from immunoSEQ multiplex PCR; TCRdb stores just in-frame clones and leaves some out. Of more than 250,000 clones in the sample, roughly nine tenths were seen once. The clonotype originates from a man between 18 and 29 years old with active or convalescent COVID-19. The sample was peripheral blood.

The CDR3 sequence is CASSLTPGLPTGELFF. The CDR3, as DNA: TGTGCCAGCAGTCTAACCCCGGGACTTCCCACCGGGGAGCTGTTTTTT. The chain recombines TRBV27 with TRBJ2-2; weak D call: TRBD2 (6 bases). V dropped 5 bases and J dropped 4 bases, with 17 bases sitting between them. Germline assignment: CDR1 MNHEY and CDR2 SMNVEV (reference sequence). This CDR3 has 16 amino acids.